A selection of T cell receptor beta chains follows, all from one sample in a study of shared clonotypes between healthy human individuals. Using immunoSEQ multiplex PCR, the repertoire was profiled, and TCRdb retains in-frame clones only, with some absent. The repertoire consists of roughly 500,000 clones, with about 82% occurring once and the leading ten covering 10% to 15%. Sequenced material: PBMCs. All receptors come from a woman aged 35 to 49 in good health. Some clones in this sample may be carry-over from other donors' samples. The CDR3 runs from the conserved cysteine through the conserved F or W. Fields, in order: CDR3 length, clone size, J gene, V gene, D gene, CDR3 DNA, CDR3 protein. A D gene is named only where the DNA matches it firmly. Rows may omit the clone size; those that give it use once, few, many or a size class.

16 | . | TRBJ1-1 | TRBV18 | . | TGTGCCAGCTCACCACTCAGTCAGGCGACGGGCACTGAAGCTTTCTTT | CASSPLSQATGTEAFF
15 | . | TRBJ2-2 | TRBV6-5 | . | TGTGCCAGCAGTTACTCGATGACCCGGGCCGGGGAGCTGTTTTTT | CASSYSMTRAGELFF
11 | . | TRBJ2-7 | TRBV30 | . | TGTGCCTGGGGGACATCCTACGAGCAGTACTTC | CAWGTSYEQYF
17 | many | TRBJ1-5 | TRBV27 | TRBD1 | TGTGCCAGCAGTCGGGTTGGGACAGGGAAGCTATCTCAGCCCCAGCATTTT | CASSRVGTGKLSQPQHF
17 | . | TRBJ1-1 | TRBV10-2 | . | TGCGCCAGCAGTGAGTCGTGGGGGGGCGCAGAGAACACTGAAGCTTTCTTT | CASSESWGGAENTEAFF
12 | once | TRBJ2-7 | TRBV5-5 | TRBD1 | TGTGCCAGCAGCTCGAGGGGGCTTGAGCAGTACTTC | CASSSRGLEQYF
15 | . | TRBJ2-1 | TRBV30 | . | TGTGCCTGGAGTGGGGCGGGGATTTCCTACAATGAGCAGTTCTTC | CAWSGAGISYNEQFF
17 | . | TRBJ2-5 | TRBV7-7 | . | TGTGCTAGCAGCTTAGGCGGGCAGTCAGGTAGCCAAGAGACCCAGTACTTC | CASSLGGQSGSQETQYF
15 | . | TRBJ2-7 | TRBV28 | . | TGTGCCAGCAGTGTCGCGGGACAGAGCTCCTACGAGCAGTACTTC | CASSVAGQSSYEQYF
14 | . | TRBJ1-1 | TRBV18 | TRBD1 | TGTGCCAGCTCGCTTCAGGGGGATAACACTGAAGCTTTCTTT | CASSLQGDNTEAFF
17 | . | TRBJ1-1 | TRBV28 | TRBD1 | TGTGCCAGCAGTTTTGTCCCGGGACAGGGGCCCGGTACTGAAGCTTTCTTT | CASSFVPGQGPGTEAFF
14 | . | TRBJ1-5 | TRBV6-6 | . | TGTGCCAGCAAAGGGACGGTTAGCAATCAGCCCCAGCATTTT | CASKGTVSNQPQHF
12 | . | TRBJ2-1 | TRBV28 | . | TGTGCCAGCAGGAGCTCCTACAATGAGCAGTTCTTC | CASRSSYNEQFF
15 | once | TRBJ2-2 | TRBV30 | . | TGTGCCTGGAGTGTCCCACTGGCGAACACCGGGGAGCTGTTTTTT | CAWSVPLANTGELFF
16 | many | TRBJ2-1 | TRBV7-3 | TRBD2 | TGTGCCAGCAGCTTCGAGGTAGCGGGAGTTCTGGATGAGCAGTTCTTC | CASSFEVAGVLDEQFF
16 | . | TRBJ2-2 | TRBV7-8 | TRBD2 | TGTGCCAGCAGCTCCTCGATAGCGGGAGGTCCTGGGGAGCTGTTTTTT | CASSSSIAGGPGELFF